This T cell receptor beta chain was obtained from a study of CD8+ T cells in alopecia areata. The sequencing template was cDNA reverse transcribed from extracted RNA. Some clones are missing from TCRdb's copy, which holds only in-frame ones; the method was immunoSEQ multiplex PCR. The repertoire includes about 200,000 clones, roughly two fifths of them detected once, and just under 0.5% sits in the top ten. Treatment denoted: oral pan-JAK inhibitor, 5-10 mg twice daily. The CDR3 has 13 amino acids. The V end lost 3 bases, the J end lost 8 bases, and 12 bases lay between the germline ends. Germline values: CDR1 SGDLS, CDR2 YYNGEE.

This material consisted of CD4+ T cells sorted from blood, taken around week 34, from a patient treated with tofacitinib. This sequence originates from a human donor with alopecia areata. V usage is TRBV9 and J usage is TRBJ2-1; D is unresolved. In DNA, the CDR3 is TGTGCCAGCAGCGAGAGACCAGGTTATGAGCAGTTCTTC. As protein: CASSERPGYEQFF.